This record covers a single T cell receptor beta chain. Antigen specificity is unknown. This specimen belongs to a study of identical twins. Study findings and constraints: High-abundance cord blood beta clonotypes had fewer insertions; memory repertoires showed none.

Each CDR3 protein is one row after TCRdb ran MiXCR on the 5' RACE reads. This sample has about 1.7 million distinct CDR3 sequences, with about 32% found just once. This TCR was sampled from a newborn girl in good health. Sequences were obtained from cord blood.

The chain's CDR3 is CASSGTHNEQYF. The DNA of the CDR3 is TGCGCCAGTTCGGGAACTCACAATGAGCAGTACTTC. This sequence joins TRBV5-1 and TRBJ2-5; TRBD2 is a possible D gene (5 bases). V lost 8 bases and J lost 11, with 19 bases in between. CDR1 is SGHRS, CDR2 YFSETQ, per germline. This CDR3 contains 12 residues.